This TCR beta chain was captured in a study of T cell responses to AZD1222 COVID-19 vaccine. TCRdb's copy holds only in-frame clones and misses some; the assay was immunoSEQ multiplex PCR. The table lists roughly 180,000 clones, approximately 94% of them singletons, with 7% to 9.5% in the top ten. Germline V gives CDR1 SGHRS, CDR2 YFSETQ. Trimming at V came to 4 bases and at J to 3 bases, leaving 11 bases not matched to a gene. This CDR3 contains 16 residues. The receptor was derived from an adult in good health. The chain links TRBV5-1 to TRBJ2-7; 9 nucleotides line up with TRBD2. Sequences were derived from peripheral blood, sampled on day 0 of AZD1222 vaccination. CDR3 region: CASSPGWSSGSYEQYF. In DNA, the CDR3 is TGCGCCAGCAGCCCGGGTTGGAGTAGCGGGAGCTACGAGCAGTACTTC. The entire variable domain, with the rest obtained from reference TRBV5-1 and TRBJ2-7, is as follows: KAGVTQTPRYLIKTRGQQVTLSCSPISGHRSVSWYQQTPGQGLQFLFEYFSETQRNKGNFPGRFSGRQFSNSRSEMNVSTLELGDSALYLCASSPGWSSGSYEQYFGPGTRLTVT.